This T cell receptor (beta chain) was observed in a study of breast tumors, draining lymph nodes, adjacent tissues (dated by TCRdb to 2016 to 2018). Background on the whole study: In breast cancer patients, the study compared the TCR beta repertoires of tumor, adjacent nontumor tissue and axillary lymph nodes. In human breast cancer, the study set out to assess how tumor, surrounding tissue and draining lymph node repertoires relate to one another and whether T cells might be exchanged between them. The investigation overall reported the following: A scenario in which most tumor T cells derive from the lymph node and then expand within tumor tissue was judged to be consistent with the data. The conclusion that tumor T cells originate in lymph nodes was framed as consistent with a hypothesis rather than directly demonstrated. T-cell repertoire diversity in tumors was found to be lower than in lymph nodes but higher than in nontumor tissue, and preferential V and J gene usage was observed. In luminal-like breast cancer, tumor and nontumor tissue repertoires resembled each other significantly more than in basal-like breast cancer.

Reading the germline V gene gives CDR1 SGHVS and CDR2 FNYEAQ. The CDR3 goes from the cysteine to the phenylalanine over 15 residues. The read is trimmed to its CDR3 DNA, 45 bases read in frame from base 1. The listed sequencing device is Illumina HiSeq 2000. Multiplex PCR amplification was used to generate the TCR beta chain libraries. High-throughput sequencing was used to analyze the amplified TCR beta chain products. TCRdb reworked the public reads: Q25 trimming with fastp, MiXCR clone assembly, productive beta chains retained. Here each entry gathers all rows of one CDR3 protein and keeps the most common genes and DNA. A total of 150,000 to 200,000 distinct CDR3 sequences appear in this sample, roughly 30% of them only once. Around 4% of the sample is taken by the ten largest. In regard to this clonotype: Its antigen target is currently unknown. This may be a read error, as it is one base from a much larger clone.

The lymph node samples were taken from the axillary draining lymph nodes of breast cancer patients. The chain is encoded by TRBV7-6 joined to TRBJ2-7; 11 middle bases align to TRBD1. Sequencing used axillary lymph node tissue. This receptor was identified in a female donor with breast cancer. Some clones in this sample may be carry-over from other donors' samples. The DNA sequence follows: TGTGCCAGCAGCTCTGGACAGGGGGCTTTATACGAGCAGCACTTC. This yields the protein CASSSGQGALYEQHF.